This TCR beta chain was retrieved from a study of control samples from healthy donors and cancer patients (dated by TCRdb to the early 2020s). Receptors were amplified or captured by the immunoSEQ multiplex PCR assay. The clones in this table, taken by TCRdb from immuneACCESS, are in-frame only. Not every clone is retained; where verified, under half of the shortfall comes from an unresolved V gene, and the cause of the rest is unknown. The table for this sample lists 85,000 to 90,000 clones; 86% of them were counted only once. The top ten constitute around 20% of the sample. From V the trimming removes 2 bases and from J it removes 6 bases, while the gene matches leave 2 bases of the junction unaccounted for. The CDR3 goes from the cysteine to the phenylalanine over 14 residues. Of the read, only the CDR3 DNA is kept; its 42 bases are in frame from base 1. CDR1 and CDR2, per the germline V gene (reference sequence), are SEHNR and FQNEAQ.

In its sample, this clone was seen once. What antigen it recognizes has not been identified. No base quality information exists; no much larger clone differs at one position. Source material: blood. The chain is made from TRBV7-9 and TRBJ2-1; 9 nucleotides in the junction match TRBD2. This sequence was found in a young man in good health. The nucleotide sequence reads TGTGCCAGCAGCTTACTAGCGGGGTCCAATGAGCAGTTCTTC. This codes for CASSLLAGSNEQFF.